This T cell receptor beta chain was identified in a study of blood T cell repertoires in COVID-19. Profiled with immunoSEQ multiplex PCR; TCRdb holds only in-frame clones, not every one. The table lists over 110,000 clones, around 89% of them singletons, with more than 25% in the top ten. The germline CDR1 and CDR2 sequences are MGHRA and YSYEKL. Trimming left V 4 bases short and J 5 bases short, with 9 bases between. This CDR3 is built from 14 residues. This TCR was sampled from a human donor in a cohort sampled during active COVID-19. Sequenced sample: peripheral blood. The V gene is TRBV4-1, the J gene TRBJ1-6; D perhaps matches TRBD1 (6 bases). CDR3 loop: CASSPYRDNSPLHF. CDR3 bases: TGCGCCAGCAGCCCGTACAGGGATAATTCACCCCTCCACTTT.